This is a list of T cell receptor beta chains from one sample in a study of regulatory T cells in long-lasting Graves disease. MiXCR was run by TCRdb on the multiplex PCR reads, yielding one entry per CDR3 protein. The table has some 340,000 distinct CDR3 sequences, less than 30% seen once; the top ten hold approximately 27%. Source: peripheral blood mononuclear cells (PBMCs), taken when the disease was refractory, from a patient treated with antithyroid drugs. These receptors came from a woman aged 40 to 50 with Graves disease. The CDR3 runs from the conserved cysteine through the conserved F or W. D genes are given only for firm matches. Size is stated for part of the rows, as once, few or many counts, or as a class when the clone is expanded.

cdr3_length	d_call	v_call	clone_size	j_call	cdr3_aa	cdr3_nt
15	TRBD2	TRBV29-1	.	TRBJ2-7	CSVARELAAFDEQYF	TGCAGCGTTGCGCGTGAGCTAGCGGCCTTTGACGAGCAGTACTTC
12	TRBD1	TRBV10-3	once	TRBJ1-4	CATATGDEKLFF	TGTGCCACGGCGACAGGGGATGAAAAACTGTTTTTT
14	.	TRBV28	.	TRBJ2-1	CASSWTSTYNEQFF	TGTGCCAGCAGTTGGACTTCCACATACAATGAGCAGTTCTTC
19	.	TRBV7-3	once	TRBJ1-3	CASSLDRGRWSDSGNTIYF	TGTGCCAGCAGCTTAGATAGGGGACGGTGGAGTGACTCTGGAAACACCATATATTTT
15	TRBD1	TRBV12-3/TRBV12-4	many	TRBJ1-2	CASSETGALPGGYTF	TGTGCCAGCAGCGAGACAGGGGCCCTGCCGGGTGGCTACACCTTC
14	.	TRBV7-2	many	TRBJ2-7	CASSPSSVSYEQYF	TGTGCCAGCAGCCCTTCTAGCGTCTCCTACGAGCAGTACTTC
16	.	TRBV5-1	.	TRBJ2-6	CASSIPESSGANVLTF	TGCGCCAGCAGCATACCCGAGAGCTCTGGGGCCAACGTCCTGACTTTC
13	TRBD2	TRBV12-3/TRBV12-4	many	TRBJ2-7	CASTPGLAAEQYF	TGTGCCAGCACCCCGGGACTAGCGGCCGAGCAGTACTTC
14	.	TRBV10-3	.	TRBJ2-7	CASSFQAASYEQYF	TGTGCCAGCAGTTTCCAAGCGGCTTCCTACGAGCAGTACTTC
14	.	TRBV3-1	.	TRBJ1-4	CASSPMATNEKLFF	TGTGCCAGCTCCCCGATGGCAACTAATGAAAAACTGTTTTTT
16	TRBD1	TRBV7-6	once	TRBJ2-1	CASSLVGGTGDGEQFF	TGTGCCAGCAGCTTAGTAGGAGGGACAGGGGATGGTGAGCAGTTCTTC
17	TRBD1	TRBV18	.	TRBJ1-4	CASSPARGRMGNEKLFF	TGTGCCAGCTCCCCGGCCAGGGGGCGAATGGGTAATGAAAAACTGTTTTTT
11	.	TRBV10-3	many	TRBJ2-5	CASGGGETQYF	TGTGCCTCTGGGGGCGGTGAGACCCAGTACTTC
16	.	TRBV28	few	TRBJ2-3	CASSLFQGLVEDTQYF	TGTGCCAGCAGTTTATTCCAGGGGCTAGTGGAAGATACGCAGTATTTT
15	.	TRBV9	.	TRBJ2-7	CASSVGFGSSYEQYF	TGTGCCAGCAGCGTAGGATTTGGCTCATCCTACGAGCAGTACTTC
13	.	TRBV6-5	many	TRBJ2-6	CASSYGGANVLTF	TGTGCCAGCAGTTATGGGGGGGCCAACGTCCTGACTTTC
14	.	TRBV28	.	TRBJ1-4	CASSDGDHYEKLFF	TGTGCCAGCAGCGACGGGGACCATTATGAAAAACTGTTTTTT
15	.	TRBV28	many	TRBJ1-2	CASSLRGLMGYGYTF	TGTGCCAGCAGTTTAAGGGGACTAATGGGTTATGGCTACACCTTC
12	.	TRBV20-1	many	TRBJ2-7	CSASESPYEQYF	TGCAGTGCTAGCGAAAGTCCCTACGAGCAGTACTTC
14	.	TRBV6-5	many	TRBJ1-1	CASSYSRGATEAFF	TGTGCCAGCAGTTACTCGAGGGGGGCCACTGAAGCTTTCTTT
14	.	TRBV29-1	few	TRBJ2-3	CSVDGGDSTDTQYF	TGCAGCGTTGACGGTGGGGACAGCACAGATACGCAGTATTTT
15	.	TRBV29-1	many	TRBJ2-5	CSGIGAGDYQETQYF	TGCAGCGGTATCGGTGCAGGGGACTACCAAGAGACCCAGTACTTC
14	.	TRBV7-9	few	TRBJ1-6	CASSSRDYNSPLHF	TGTGCCAGCAGCTCCAGGGACTATAATTCACCCCTCCACTTT
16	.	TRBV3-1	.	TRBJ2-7	CASSPPVYRRHGEQYF	TGTGCCAGCAGCCCCCCGGTCTACAGGCGACATGGCGAGCAGTACTTC
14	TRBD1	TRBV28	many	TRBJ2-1	CASCRGPYYNEQFF	TGTGCCAGCTGCAGGGGGCCCTACTACAATGAGCAGTTCTTC
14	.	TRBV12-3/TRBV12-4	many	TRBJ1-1	CASSFDRFVTEAFF	TGTGCCAGCAGTTTCGACAGGTTTGTCACTGAAGCTTTCTTT
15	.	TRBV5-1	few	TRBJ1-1	CASSLFAGGNTEAFF	TGCGCCAGCAGCTTGTTTGCGGGGGGGAACACTGAAGCTTTCTTT